In its sample, the clone carrying this T cell receptor (beta chain) was seen a few times. Its cognate antigen is unknown. TCRdb passed the 5' RACE reads through MiXCR, listing each CDR3 protein once. The table lists more than 95,000 distinct CDR3 sequences, about 8.5% of them singletons. The data were obtained in a study of CD8 T cells in ankylosing spondylitis. Study-level results: In peripheral blood, disease-linked CD8+ clones occurred at relatively low frequencies. The study looked at matched synovial fluid samples from ankylosing spondylitis patients. Disease-linked clones were reported to be significantly enriched there.

The ends were cut back, 4 bases at V and 9 bases at J, with 17 bases in the middle. CDR1 SGHRS and CDR2 YFSETQ come from the germline V gene. The CDR3 runs to 14 residues. Sequencing was carried out using blood, either unsorted or a sorted T cell fraction (not recorded which). This clonotype originated in a male donor with ankylosing spondylitis or in good health (not recorded which). This chain uses TRBV5-1 with TRBJ2-4; D ambiguous. CDR3 protein: CASSPYPGVGIQYF. CDR3 nucleotide sequence: TGCGCCAGCAGCCCCTACCCTGGGGTTGGCATTCAGTACTTC.